This T cell receptor beta chain was identified in a study of cytomegalovirus exposure and HLA in healthy donors. Germline loops: CDR1 SGHTA, CDR2 FQGNSA. CDR3 size: 13 residues. V shed 6 bases and J shed 7 bases, with 15 bases lying between them. Both 60 Vbeta primers and 13 Jbeta primers went into the PCR. This table comes from immunoSEQ multiplex PCR, and its TCRdb copy is limited to in-frame clones, with some not included. The data show about 52,000 clones, and the top ten clones hold approximately 13%. The chain recombines TRBV7-2 with TRBJ1-1; D might be TRBD1 (5 bases). Material: PBMCs. This receptor was obtained from a woman aged 60-75 years in good health and CMV-seropositive. The CDR3 reads CASSLGGSVEAFF. DNA for the CDR3: TGTGCCAGCAGTCTGGGGGGAAGCGTTGAAGCTTTCTTT.